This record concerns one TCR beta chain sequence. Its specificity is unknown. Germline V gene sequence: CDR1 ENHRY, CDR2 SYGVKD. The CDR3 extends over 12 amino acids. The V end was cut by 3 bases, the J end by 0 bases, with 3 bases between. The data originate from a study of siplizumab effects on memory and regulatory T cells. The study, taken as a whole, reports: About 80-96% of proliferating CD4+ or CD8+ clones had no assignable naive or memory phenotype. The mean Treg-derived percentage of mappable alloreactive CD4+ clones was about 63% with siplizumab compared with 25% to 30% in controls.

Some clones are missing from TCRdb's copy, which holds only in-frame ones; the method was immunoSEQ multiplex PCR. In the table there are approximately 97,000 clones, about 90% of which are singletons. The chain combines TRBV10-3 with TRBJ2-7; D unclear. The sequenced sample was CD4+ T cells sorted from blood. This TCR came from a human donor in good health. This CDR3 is CAISDNSYEQYF. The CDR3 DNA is TGTGCCATCAGTGACAACTCCTACGAGCAGTACTTC.